This T cell receptor (beta chain) was retrieved from a study of blood T cell repertoires in COVID-19. Per the original methods: Nucleated cell number was recorded as an estimate derived from reference gene primer amplification. Profiling relied on immunoSEQ multiplex PCR, and the TCRdb table lists in-frame clones only, not all of them. V and J calls and clone size follow that table, whereas D and trimming were derived from the DNA. The sample records approximately 160,000 clones, approximately 80% being singletons. The junction had 2 bases not matched to a gene; V was cut back by 0 bases and J by 8 bases. Germline V gene data show CDR1 as LGHNA and CDR2 as YSLEER. This CDR3 is built from 14 residues.

The genes are TRBV4-3 and TRBJ1-4, with TRBD1 matching over 8 bases. Material: peripheral blood. This TCR derives from a woman of 80 years or more with active or convalescent COVID-19. Here the CDR3 DNA reads TGCGCCAGCAGCCAAGAACACAGGGGGGAAAAACTGTTTTTT. Amino acids: CASSQEHRGEKLFF.